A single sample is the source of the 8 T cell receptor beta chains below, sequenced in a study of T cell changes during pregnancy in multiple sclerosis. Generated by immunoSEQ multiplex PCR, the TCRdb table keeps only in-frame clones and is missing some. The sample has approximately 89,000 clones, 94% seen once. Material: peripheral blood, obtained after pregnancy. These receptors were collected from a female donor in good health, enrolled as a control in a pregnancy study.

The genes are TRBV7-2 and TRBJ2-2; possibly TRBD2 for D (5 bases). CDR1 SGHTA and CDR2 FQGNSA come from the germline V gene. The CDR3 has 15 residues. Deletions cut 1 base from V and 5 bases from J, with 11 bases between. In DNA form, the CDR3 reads TGTGCCAGCAGCTTAGGGTCCGGGGTTACCGGGGAGCTGTTTTTT. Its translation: CASSLGSGVTGELFF.

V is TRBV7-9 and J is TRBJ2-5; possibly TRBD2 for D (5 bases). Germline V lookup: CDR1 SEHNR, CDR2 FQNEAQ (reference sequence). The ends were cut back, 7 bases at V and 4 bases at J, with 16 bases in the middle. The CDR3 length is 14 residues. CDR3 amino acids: CASTVGVISETQYF. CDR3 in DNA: TGTGCCAGCACGGTGGGAGTTATATCAGAGACCCAGTACTTC.

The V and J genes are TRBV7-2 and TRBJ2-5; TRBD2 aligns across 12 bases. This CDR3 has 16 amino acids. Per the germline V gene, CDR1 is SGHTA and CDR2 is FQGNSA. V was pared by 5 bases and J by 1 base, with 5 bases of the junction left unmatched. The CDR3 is CASSLQLAGGQETQYF. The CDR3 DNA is TGTGCCAGCAGCCTCCAACTAGCGGGAGGCCAAGAGACCCAGTACTTC.

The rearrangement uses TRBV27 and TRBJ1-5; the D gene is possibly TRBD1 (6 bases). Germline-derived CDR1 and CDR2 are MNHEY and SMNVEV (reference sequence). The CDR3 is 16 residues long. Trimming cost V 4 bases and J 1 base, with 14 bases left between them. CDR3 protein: CASSSLSGGSNQPQHF. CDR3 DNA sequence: TGTGCCAGCAGTTCCCTTTCTGGGGGCAGCAATCAGCCCCAGCATTTT.

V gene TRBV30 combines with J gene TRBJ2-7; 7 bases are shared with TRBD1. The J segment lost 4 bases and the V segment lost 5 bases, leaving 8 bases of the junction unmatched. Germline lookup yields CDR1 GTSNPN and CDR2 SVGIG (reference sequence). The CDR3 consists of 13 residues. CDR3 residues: CAWSWTGTYEQYF. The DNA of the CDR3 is TGTGCCTGGTCCTGGACAGGTACGTACGAGCAGTACTTC. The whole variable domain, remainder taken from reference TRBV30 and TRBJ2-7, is SQTIHQWPATLVQPVGSPLSLECTVEGTSNPNLYWYRQAAGRGLQLLFYSVGIGQISSEVPQNLSASRPQDRQFILSSKKLLLSDSGFYLCAWSWTGTYEQYFGPGTRLTVT.

The CDR3 nucleotides are TGTGCCAGCAGCACTGGACTAGCGGGCTACGAGCAGTACTTC. As protein: CASSTGLAGYEQYF. The chain recombines TRBV6-5 with TRBJ2-7; 11 positions agree with TRBD2. Trimming at V came to 6 bases and at J to 3 bases, leaving 4 bases not matched to a gene. The CDR3 contains 14 residues. CDR1 MNHEY and CDR2 SVGAGI come from the germline V gene.

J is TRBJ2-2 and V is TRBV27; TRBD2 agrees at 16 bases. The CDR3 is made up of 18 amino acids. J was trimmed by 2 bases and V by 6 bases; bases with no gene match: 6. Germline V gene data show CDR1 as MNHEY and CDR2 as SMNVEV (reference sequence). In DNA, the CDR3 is TGTGCCAGCAGCGCGGGGACTAGCGGGAGGGCCAACACCGGGGAGCTGTTTTTT. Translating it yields CASSAGTSGRANTGELFF.

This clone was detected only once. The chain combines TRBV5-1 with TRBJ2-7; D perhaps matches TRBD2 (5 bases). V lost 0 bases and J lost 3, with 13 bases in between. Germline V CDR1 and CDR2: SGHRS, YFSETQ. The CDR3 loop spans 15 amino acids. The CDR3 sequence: CASSLVLAGLYEQYF. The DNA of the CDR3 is TGCGCCAGCAGCTTGGTTCTAGCAGGACTCTACGAGCAGTACTTC.